This T cell receptor (beta chain) was retrieved from a study of lymphopenia after photon versus proton radiotherapy. TCRdb's copy holds only in-frame clones and misses some; the assay was immunoSEQ multiplex PCR. Of tens of thousands of clones in the sample, roughly 87% are singletons; the top ten hold 9.5% to 15%. The CDR3 extends over 15 amino acids. Germline V gene lookup returns CDR1 MNHEY and CDR2 SMNVEV (reference sequence). V was pared by 4 bases and J by 3 bases, with 13 bases between. This clone was counted a few times. The sequenced sample was peripheral blood, obtained from a patient treated with proton-based radiotherapy. The chain has TRBV27 and TRBJ2-1; no clear D. The sequence derives from a man older than 75 with esophageal cancer. The CDR3 DNA follows: TGTGCCAGCAGTTCCCTCTCGGACGTCTACAATGAGCAGTTCTTC. Its translation is CASSSLSDVYNEQFF.